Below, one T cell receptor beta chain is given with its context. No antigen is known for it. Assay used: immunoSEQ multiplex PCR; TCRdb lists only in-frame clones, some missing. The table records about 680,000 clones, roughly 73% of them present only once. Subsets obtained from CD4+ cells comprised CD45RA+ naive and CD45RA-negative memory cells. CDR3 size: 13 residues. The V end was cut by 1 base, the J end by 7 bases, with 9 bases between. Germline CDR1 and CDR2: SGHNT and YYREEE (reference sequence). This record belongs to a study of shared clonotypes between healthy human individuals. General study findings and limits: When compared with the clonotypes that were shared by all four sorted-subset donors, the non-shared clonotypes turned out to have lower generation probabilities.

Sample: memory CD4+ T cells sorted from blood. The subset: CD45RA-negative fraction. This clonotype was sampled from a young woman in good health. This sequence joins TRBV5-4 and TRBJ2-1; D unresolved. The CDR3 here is CASSLYEANEQFF. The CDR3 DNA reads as TGTGCCAGCAGCTTGTATGAAGCTAATGAGCAGTTCTTC.